These 10 T cell receptor beta chains were all obtained from the same sample, sequenced in a study of T cell responses to AZD1222 COVID-19 vaccine. TCRdb's table, derived via immunoSEQ multiplex PCR, lists solely in-frame clones and lacks some. Of some 100,000 clones in the sample, around 90% were seen once. Source: peripheral blood, taken 28 days after the second AZD1222 dose. The receptors were sampled from an adult who received the AZD1222 COVID-19 vaccine.

The V call is TRBV29-1, the J call TRBJ1-1; D not certain. Germline V gives CDR1 SQVTM, CDR2 ANQGSEA. The V end lost 7 bases, the J end lost 2 bases, and 14 bases lay between the germline ends. The CDR3 is 13 amino acids. In DNA form, the CDR3 reads TGCAGCGCCCGGAATGAGATTAACACTGAAGCTTTCTTT. The encoded protein is CSARNEINTEAFF.

V usage is TRBV19 and J usage is TRBJ1-4; the D gene is possibly TRBD1 (6 bases). This CDR3 has 15 residues. V was cut by 5 bases and J by 4 bases, with 14 bases left in between. Germline V gene sequence: CDR1 LNHDA, CDR2 SQIVND (reference sequence). The CDR3 spells CASSSPLRGNEKLFF. In DNA form, the CDR3 reads TGTGCCAGTAGTTCCCCCCTCAGGGGTAATGAAAAACTGTTTTTT.

The CDR3 region has the DNA TGTGCCAGCAGTTACTCGCTTCGTCGGACCATAGCTTTCTTT. Its translation: CASSYSLRRTIAFF. The chain is built from TRBV6-2 or TRBV6-3 and TRBJ1-1; D gene unclear. The V and J ends lost 0 bases and 10 bases respectively, with 15 bases between them. CDR1 is MNHEY, CDR2 SVGEGT, per germline. This CDR3 contains 14 residues.

The J gene is TRBJ1-3, the V gene TRBV7-2; D gene unclear. The CDR3 length is 16 residues. With 5 bases removed from V and 0 bases from J, the gap between germline ends came to 14 bases. From germline, CDR1 is SGHTA and CDR2 FQGNSA. CDR3 in amino acids: CASSLSPRGSGNTIYF. The CDR3 DNA follows: TGTGCCAGCAGCCTCAGTCCCCGGGGCTCTGGAAACACCATATATTTT.

This chain joins TRBV6-5 and TRBJ1-2, with 7 bases that match TRBD1. The CDR3 runs 13 residues. V lost 6 bases to trimming and J lost 3 bases; unmatched junction nucleotides: 4. Germline CDR1 and CDR2: MNHEY and SVGAGI. CDR3 in amino acids: CASSPGTDYGYTF. Written as DNA, the CDR3 is TGTGCCAGCAGCCCCGGGACAGACTATGGCTACACCTTC.

The V call is TRBV6-6, the J call TRBJ2-2; D is perhaps TRBD2 (5 bases). The CDR3 runs 16 residues. The V end lost 0 bases, the J end lost 3 bases, and 11 bases lay between the germline ends. Germline V gives CDR1 MNHNY, CDR2 SVGAGI (reference sequence). CDR3: CASSYSRAQYTGELFF. In DNA, the CDR3 is TGTGCCAGCAGTTACTCGAGGGCCCAATACACCGGGGAGCTGTTTTTT.

The chain uses TRBV28 and TRBJ1-1; no definite D call. The CDR3 is 11 amino acids. Germline lookup yields CDR1 MDHEN and CDR2 SYDVKM. V shed 6 bases and J shed 5 bases, with 7 bases lying between them. CDR3 residues: CASRLTTEAFF. CDR3 sequence (DNA): TGTGCCAGCAGATTAACAACTGAAGCTTTCTTT. Using reference TRBV28 and TRBJ1-1 for the parts outside the CDR3, the full variable domain is DVKVTQSSRYLVKRTGEKVFLECVQDMDHENMFWYRQDPGLGLRLIYFSYDVKMKEKGDIPEGYSVSREKKERFSLILESASTNQTSMYLCASRLTTEAFFGQGTRLTVV.

This rearrangement joins TRBV5-1 to TRBJ1-1; D is uncertain. The V gene's germline CDR1 is SGHRS and CDR2 YFSETQ. Trimming cost V 1 base and J 0 bases, with 10 bases left between them. The CDR3 covers 15 residues. The DNA for the CDR3 is TGCGCCAGCAGCTTGAGTACAGCCTTGAACACTGAAGCTTTCTTT. This gives the protein CASSLSTALNTEAFF.

The gene calls are TRBV3-1 (or the pseudogene TRBV3-2) and TRBJ1-1; D is undetermined. V was trimmed by 0 bases and J by 3 bases, leaving 8 bases between them. This CDR3 contains 14 residues. Germline CDR1 is LGHDT and CDR2 is YNNKEL (reference sequence). The CDR3 DNA sequence: TGTGCCAGCAGCCAAGAGGTGCTAGACACTGAAGCTTTCTTT. Encoded protein: CASSQEVLDTEAFF.

The chain has TRBV7-9 and TRBJ1-5; D gene ambiguous. V lost 1 base and J 0 bases, leaving 13 bases between the germline ends. This CDR3 has 17 residues. Germline loops: CDR1 SEHNR, CDR2 FQNEAQ (reference sequence). The CDR3 nucleotides read TGTGCCAGCAGCTTAGGGGTTAAAGAGTTTAGCAATCAGCCCCAGCATTTT. Protein sequence: CASSLGVKEFSNQPQHF.